This paragraph covers one T cell receptor (beta chain) sequence. The antigen is undetermined. The CDR3 has 17 residues. Germline CDR1 reads SGHDT; CDR2 reads YYEEEE. The V and J ends lost 6 bases and 9 bases respectively, with 31 bases between them. The time point: week 35, safety follow-up. Vaccination comprised doses that each held 300 ug of mutant IDH1 20-mer peptide, plus topical imiquimod. Scheduled for weeks 1, 3, 5, 7, 11, 15, 19 and 23, eight vaccinations were given to patients. Here immunoSEQ multiplex PCR was the method, and the copy in TCRdb shows in-frame clones only, minus some. Found here are tens of thousands of clones, around 78% of them singletons; the top ten hold 12%. The sample originates from a study of a mutant IDH1 vaccine in newly diagnosed glioma. As for the study in general: First vaccine doses came 4-6 weeks after radiotherapy alone, or with temozolomide cycles. Earlier therapy was either radiotherapy, temozolomide, or both, and most got both. The treated population exhibited a male proportion of approximately 62%, a female proportion of about 38%, and a mean age of around 40 years.

Here the sequenced sample was PBMCs, taken from a glioma patient whose treatment included an IDH1 peptide vaccine. The V and J genes are TRBV5-6 and TRBJ2-7, with D tentatively TRBD1 (5 bases). The source is a middle-aged man with glioma. In nucleotides, the CDR3 is TGTGCCAGCACCCTGGGGATTCGTGGGGCAGATGTACGGGTGCAGTACTTC. Its protein is CASTLGIRGADVRVQYF.